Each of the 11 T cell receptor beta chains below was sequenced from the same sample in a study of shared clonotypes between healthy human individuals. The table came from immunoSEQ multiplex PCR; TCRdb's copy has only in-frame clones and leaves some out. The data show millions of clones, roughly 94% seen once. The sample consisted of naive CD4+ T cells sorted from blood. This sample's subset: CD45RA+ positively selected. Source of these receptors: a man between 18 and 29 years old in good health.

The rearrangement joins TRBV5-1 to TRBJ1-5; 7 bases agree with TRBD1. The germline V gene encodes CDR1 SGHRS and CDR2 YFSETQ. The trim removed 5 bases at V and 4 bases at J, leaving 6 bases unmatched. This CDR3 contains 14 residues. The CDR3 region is CASRTGQRNQPQHF. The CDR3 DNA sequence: TGCGCCAGCAGGACAGGGCAGAGAAATCAGCCCCAGCATTTT.

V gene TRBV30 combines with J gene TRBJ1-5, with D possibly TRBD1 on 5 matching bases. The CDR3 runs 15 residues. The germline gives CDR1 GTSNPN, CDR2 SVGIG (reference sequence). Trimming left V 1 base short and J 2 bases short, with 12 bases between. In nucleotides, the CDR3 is TGTGCCTGGAGTGAATCTTGGGGGGGCAATCAGCCCCAGCATTTT. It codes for CAWSESWGGNQPQHF. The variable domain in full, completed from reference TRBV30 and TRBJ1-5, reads SQTIHQWPATLVQPVGSPLSLECTVEGTSNPNLYWYRQAAGRGLQLLFYSVGIGQISSEVPQNLSASRPQDRQFILSSKKLLLSDSGFYLCAWSESWGGNQPQHFGDGTRLSIL.

The CDR3 is CASSQWTGNTEAFF. CDR3 bases: TGCGCCAGCAGCCAATGGACAGGGAACACTGAAGCTTTCTTT. The chain combines TRBV4-1 with TRBJ1-1; TRBD1 matches 7 bases. The CDR3 extends over 14 amino acids. Germline values: CDR1 MGHRA, CDR2 YSYEKL. The trim removed 2 bases at V and 1 base at J, leaving 1 base unmatched.

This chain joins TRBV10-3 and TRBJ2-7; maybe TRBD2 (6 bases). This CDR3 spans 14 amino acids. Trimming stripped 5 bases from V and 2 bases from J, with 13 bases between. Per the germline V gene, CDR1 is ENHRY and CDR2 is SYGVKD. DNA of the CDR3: TGTGCCATCAGTAGCGCGGGAACGCCCTACGAGCAGTACTTC. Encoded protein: CAISSAGTPYEQYF.

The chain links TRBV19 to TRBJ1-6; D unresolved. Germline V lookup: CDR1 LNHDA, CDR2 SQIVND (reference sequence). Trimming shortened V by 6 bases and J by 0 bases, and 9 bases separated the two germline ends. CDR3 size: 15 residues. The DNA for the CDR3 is TGTGCCAGTAGGGAGGGCAGCTCCTATAATTCACCCCTCCACTTT. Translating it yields CASREGSSYNSPLHF.

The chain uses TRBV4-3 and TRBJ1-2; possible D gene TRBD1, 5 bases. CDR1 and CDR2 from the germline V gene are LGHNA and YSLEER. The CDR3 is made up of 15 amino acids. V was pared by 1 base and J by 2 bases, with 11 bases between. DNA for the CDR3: TGCGCCAGCAGCCAAGGGGGCCCGTGGAACTATGGCTACACCTTC. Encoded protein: CASSQGGPWNYGYTF.

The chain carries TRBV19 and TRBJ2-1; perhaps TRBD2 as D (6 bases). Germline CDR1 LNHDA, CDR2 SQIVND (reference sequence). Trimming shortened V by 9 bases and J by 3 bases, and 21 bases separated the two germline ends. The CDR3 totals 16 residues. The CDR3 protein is CARRGSTLRGYNEQFF. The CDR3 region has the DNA TGTGCCAGGCGGGGTAGCACCTTACGGGGCTACAATGAGCAGTTCTTC.

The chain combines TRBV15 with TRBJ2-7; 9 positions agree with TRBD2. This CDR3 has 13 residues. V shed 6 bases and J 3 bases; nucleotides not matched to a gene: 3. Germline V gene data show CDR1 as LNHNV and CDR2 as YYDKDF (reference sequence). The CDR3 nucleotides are TGTGCCACCAGGGATAGCGGGGGCTACGAGCAGTACTTC. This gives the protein CATRDSGGYEQYF.

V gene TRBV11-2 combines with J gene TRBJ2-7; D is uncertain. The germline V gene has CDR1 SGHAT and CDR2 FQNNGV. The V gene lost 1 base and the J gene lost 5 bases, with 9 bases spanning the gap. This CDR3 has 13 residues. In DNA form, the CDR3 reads TGTGCCAGCAGCTTAGTCGGAGTCGACGAGCAGTACTTC. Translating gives CASSLVGVDEQYF. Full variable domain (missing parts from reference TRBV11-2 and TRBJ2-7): EAGVAQSPRYKIIEKRQSVAFWCNPISGHATLYWYQQILGQGPKLLIQFQNNGVVDDSQLPKDRFSAERLKGVDSTLKIQPAKLEDSAVYLCASSLVGVDEQYFGPGTRLTVT.

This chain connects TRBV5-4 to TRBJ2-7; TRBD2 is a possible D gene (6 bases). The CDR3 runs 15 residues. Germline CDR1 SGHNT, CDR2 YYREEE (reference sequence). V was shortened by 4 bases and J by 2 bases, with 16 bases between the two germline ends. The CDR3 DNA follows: TGTGCCAGCAGCCCCAATAGCGGCGCCCCCTACGAGCAGTACTTC. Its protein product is CASSPNSGAPYEQYF.

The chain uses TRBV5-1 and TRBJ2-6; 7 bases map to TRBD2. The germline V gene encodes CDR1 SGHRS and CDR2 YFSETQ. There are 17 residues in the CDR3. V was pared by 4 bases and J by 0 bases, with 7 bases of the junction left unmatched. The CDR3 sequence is CASSLLGEGSGANVLTF. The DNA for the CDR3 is TGCGCCAGCAGCCTATTGGGGGAGGGCTCTGGGGCCAACGTCCTGACTTTC.